The 17 T cell receptor beta chains below were found in one sample sequenced in a study of cytomegalovirus exposure and HLA in healthy donors (dated by TCRdb to 2015 to 2018). The library relied on the immunoSEQ multiplex PCR assay. This is the immuneACCESS table as TCRdb keeps it, with only in-frame sequences that have V and J called. A part of the clones is gone; compared with another copy, unresolved V genes explain less than half, and the rest is unexplained. The sample table holds fewer than 200,000 clones, of which around 96% were seen once. The ten largest clones represent approximately 1% of the sample. Input material: PBMCs. The receptors originated from a woman aged 18-29 years in good health and CMV-seronegative.

The CDR3 sequence: CASSRRASGGDGQETQYF. DNA of the CDR3: TGCGCCAGCAGCCGGAGGGCTAGCGGGGGGGATGGCCAAGAGACCCAGTACTTC. The chain couples TRBV5-1 to TRBJ2-5, with 12 bases that match TRBD2. This CDR3 spans 18 amino acids. Trimming at V came to 4 bases and at J to 1 base, leaving 11 bases not matched to a gene. The germline gives CDR1 SGHRS, CDR2 YFSETQ.

The chain combines TRBV7-2 with TRBJ2-7; 10 bases map to TRBD1. The CDR3 loop spans 16 amino acids. Germline V gene data show CDR1 as SGHTA and CDR2 as FQGNSA. Trimming at V came to 4 bases and at J to 5 bases, leaving 11 bases not matched to a gene. The CDR3 region is CASSSDDRGRWDEQYF. In DNA form, the CDR3 reads TGTGCCAGCAGCTCAGACGACAGGGGGCGGTGGGACGAGCAGTACTTC.

V gene TRBV30 combines with J gene TRBJ2-7, with 9 bases that match TRBD2. Trimming cost V 2 bases and J 2 bases; bases outside gene matches: 4. Germline loops: CDR1 GTSNPN, CDR2 SVGIG (reference sequence). The CDR3 is 14 residues long. CDR3 loop: CAWSTQRGAYEQYF. In DNA, the CDR3 is TGTGCCTGGAGTACACAGCGGGGGGCCTACGAGCAGTACTTC.

The genes are TRBV5-5 and TRBJ1-5, with 8 bases identical to TRBD1. CDR1 SGHKS and CDR2 YYEKEE come from the germline V gene (reference sequence). CDR3 length: 14 amino acids. With 4 bases clipped from V and 10 bases from J, the junction kept 10 bases outside the gene matches. The CDR3 sequence is CASSPDRVKGPQHF. CDR3 coding DNA: TGTGCCAGCAGCCCGGACAGGGTTAAGGGACCCCAGCATTTT.

This clone was seen only once. The gene calls are TRBV6-6 and TRBJ1-4; 7 bases align to TRBD1. Germline loops: CDR1 MNHNY, CDR2 SVGAGI (reference sequence). V shed 8 bases and J 2 bases; nucleotides not matched to a gene: 8. The CDR3 contains 15 residues. This CDR3 reads CASRLEGATNEKLFF. CDR3 sequence (DNA): TGTGCCAGCCGGTTGGAGGGGGCGACTAATGAAAAACTGTTTTTT.

This clone has only one observation. The CDR3 DNA reads as TGTGCCAGCAGCCAACCGGGGGGGGTGGGCTATGAGCAGTTCTTC. Protein: CASSQPGGVGYEQFF. V gene TRBV7-8 combines with J gene TRBJ2-1; TRBD2 agrees at 8 bases. The germline V gene has CDR1 SGHVS and CDR2 FQNEAQ. V shed 5 bases and J 8 bases; nucleotides not matched to a gene: 11. The CDR3 has 15 residues.

The V gene is TRBV20-1, the J gene TRBJ2-1; D call uncertain. The CDR3 extends over 11 amino acids. Trimming removed 5 bases at V and 10 bases at J, with 12 bases between. Germline values: CDR1 DFQATT, CDR2 SNEGSKA (reference sequence). The CDR3 loop reads CSAGVAGEQFF. CDR3 nucleotides: TGCAGTGCTGGAGTTGCCGGGGAGCAGTTCTTC.

The chain recombines TRBV4-2 with TRBJ2-2; 7 positions match TRBD2. CDR1 and CDR2 (germline): LGHNA, YNFKEQ. The junction had 2 bases not matched to a gene; V was cut back by 1 base and J by 6 bases. The CDR3 is 14 amino acids. The CDR3: CASSQGGGAGELFF. CDR3 nucleotides: TGTGCCAGCAGCCAAGGGGGAGGGGCCGGGGAGCTGTTTTTT.

The chain combines TRBV7-6 with TRBJ2-2; 8 nucleotides match TRBD2. V shed 4 bases and J 1 base; nucleotides not matched to a gene: 11. The CDR3 is 18 residues long. Germline CDR1 SGHVS, CDR2 FNYEAQ. The CDR3 reads CASSSTTGGPLNTGELFF. In nucleotides, the CDR3 is TGTGCCAGCAGCTCAACAACGGGGGGGCCCTTGAACACCGGGGAGCTGTTTTTT.

The chain employs TRBV10-3 and TRBJ2-7; the D is unclear. The CDR3 spans 16 residues. Trimming shortened V by 0 bases and J by 0 bases, and 12 bases separated the two germline ends. Germline CDR1 ENHRY, CDR2 SYGVKD. The CDR3: CAISESYSPSSYEQYF. In DNA form, the CDR3 reads TGTGCCATCAGTGAGTCGTACAGCCCGAGCTCCTACGAGCAGTACTTC.

V usage is TRBV28 and J usage is TRBJ2-7; D possibly corresponds to TRBD1 (5 bases). The germline V and J ends were trimmed by 1 base and 5 bases, with 9 bases remaining between them. The CDR3 consists of 13 residues. Germline V gives CDR1 MDHEN, CDR2 SYDVKM. The CDR3 DNA reads TGTGCCAGCAGTTTATCAGGGTCCCACGAGCAGTACTTC. This sequence encodes CASSLSGSHEQYF.

The chain joins TRBV2 to TRBJ1-5; tentatively, D is TRBD1 (6 bases). The ends were cut back, 8 bases at V and 8 bases at J, with 19 bases in the middle. The CDR3 runs 14 residues. Germline loops: CDR1 SNHLY, CDR2 FYNNEI. This chain's CDR3 is CASDKGGGFKPQHF. DNA for the CDR3: TGTGCCAGCGACAAGGGGGGGGGTTTCAAGCCCCAGCATTTT.

The chain carries TRBV15 and TRBJ2-1; tentatively, D is TRBD1 (6 bases). Germline CDR1 LNHNV, CDR2 YYDKDF (reference sequence). The CDR3 is made up of 15 amino acids. V was trimmed by 0 bases and J by 7 bases, leaving 13 bases between them. This chain's CDR3 is CATSRDINQGNEQFF. CDR3 coding DNA: TGTGCCACCAGCAGAGATATCAACCAGGGGAATGAGCAGTTCTTC.

The chain links TRBV30 to TRBJ1-2, with 10 positions matching TRBD1. The junction had 13 bases not matched to a gene; V was cut back by 3 bases and J by 0 bases. Germline CDR1 GTSNPN, CDR2 SVGIG (reference sequence). The CDR3 is 18 residues long. CDR3 residues: CAWRNRDRGLRANYGYTF. DNA for the CDR3: TGTGCCTGGAGGAACCGGGACAGGGGATTAAGAGCTAACTATGGCTACACCTTC.

This chain links TRBV30 with TRBJ1-6; D remains unclear. Looked up from germline, CDR1 is GTSNPN and CDR2 is SVGIG (reference sequence). This CDR3 comprises 16 residues. V was clipped by 1 base and J by 3 bases, with 13 bases between them. CDR3 sequence (DNA): TGTGCCTGGAGTGCCCTGGCGAGGGACTATAATTCACCCCTCCACTTT. Its translation is CAWSALARDYNSPLHF.

This clone was seen only once. The chain has TRBV29-1 and TRBJ1-2; TRBD1 aligns across 9 bases. With V trimmed by 7 bases and J by 5 bases, 11 bases remained unmatched. This CDR3 is built from 14 residues. Looked up from germline, CDR1 is SQVTM and CDR2 is ANQGSEA. The CDR3 sequence: CSETGTGQGYGYTF. DNA for the CDR3: TGCAGCGAAACTGGGACAGGGCAGGGGTATGGCTACACCTTC.

The rearrangement uses TRBV5-1 and TRBJ1-2; a possible D gene is TRBD1 (5 bases). The germline gives CDR1 SGHRS, CDR2 YFSETQ. The V gene lost 4 bases and the J gene lost 4 bases, with 8 bases spanning the gap. This CDR3 spans 12 amino acids. CDR3 sequence reads: CASSDGAYGYTF. The CDR3 DNA sequence: TGCGCCAGCAGCGATGGGGCCTATGGCTACACCTTC. Full variable domain (outside the CDR3, taken from reference TRBV5-1 and TRBJ1-2): KAGVTQTPRYLIKTRGQQVTLSCSPISGHRSVSWYQQTPGQGLQFLFEYFSETQRNKGNFPGRFSGRQFSNSRSEMNVSTLELGDSALYLCASSDGAYGYTFGSGTRLTVV.